Following are 3 T cell receptor beta chains from one sample sequenced in a study of radiotherapy plus CTLA-4 blockade in lung cancer. The assay was immunoSEQ multiplex PCR, and TCRdb's table has in-frame clones only and misses some. The sample shows 85,000 to 95,000 clones, roughly 80% of them seen only once. The sequencing here drew on peripheral blood, taken from a patient treated with radiotherapy plus ipilimumab. Receptors were obtained from a human donor with non-small cell lung cancer that progressed on radiotherapy plus ipilimumab.

This clone has just a few counts. The chain combines TRBV5-4 with TRBJ2-2; TRBD2 aligns across 12 bases. Losses at the gene ends were 4 bases for V and 2 bases for J; bases not matched to a gene: 6. CDR1 is SGHNT, CDR2 YYREEE, per germline (reference sequence). CDR3 length: 17 amino acids. The CDR3 DNA reads TGTGCCAGCAGCCCTGACGGACTAGCGGGAAACACCGGGGAGCTGTTTTTT. As protein: CASSPDGLAGNTGELFF.

The chain has TRBV28 and TRBJ2-1; 7 bases align to TRBD1. V shed 5 bases, J shed 8 bases, and the junction held 6 bases outside the gene matches. The CDR3 is 13 amino acids. Germline V gives CDR1 MDHEN, CDR2 SYDVKM. CDR3 DNA sequence: TGTGCCAGCAGTCCGACAGGGCCGGATGAGCAGTTCTTC. This gives the protein CASSPTGPDEQFF.

The rearrangement joins TRBV5-1 to TRBJ2-3, with a tentative D call TRBD2 (5 bases). The CDR3 totals 15 residues. Per germline, CDR1 SGHRS and CDR2 YFSETQ. Trimming took off 0 bases at V and 2 bases at J, with 10 bases between the two ends. This CDR3 reads CASSLAAGATDTQYF. The CDR3 DNA sequence: TGCGCCAGCAGCTTGGCCGCGGGTGCCACAGATACGCAGTATTTT.